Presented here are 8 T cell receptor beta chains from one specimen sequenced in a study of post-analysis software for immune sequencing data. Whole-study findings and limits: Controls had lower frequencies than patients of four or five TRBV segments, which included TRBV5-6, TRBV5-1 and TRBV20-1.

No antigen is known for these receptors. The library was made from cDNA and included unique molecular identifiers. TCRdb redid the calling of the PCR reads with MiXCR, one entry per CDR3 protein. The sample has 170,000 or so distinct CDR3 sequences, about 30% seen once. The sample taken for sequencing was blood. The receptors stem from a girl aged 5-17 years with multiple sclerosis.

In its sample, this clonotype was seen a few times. The chain's CDR3 is CASSLREEFYGYTF. The CDR3 DNA sequence: TGTGCCAGCAGTTTGAGAGAGGAATTCTATGGCTACACCTTC. V and J are TRBV28 and TRBJ1-2; no reliable D call. Germline assignment: CDR1 MDHEN and CDR2 SYDVKM. Between the trimmed V and J ends, which lost 3 bases and 4 bases, there was a span of 12 bases. The CDR3 runs to 14 residues.

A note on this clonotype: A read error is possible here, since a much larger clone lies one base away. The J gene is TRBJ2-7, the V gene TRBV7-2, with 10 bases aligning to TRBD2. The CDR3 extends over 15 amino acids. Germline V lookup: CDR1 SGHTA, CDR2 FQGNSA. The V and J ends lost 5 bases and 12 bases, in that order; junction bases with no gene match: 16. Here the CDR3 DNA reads TGTGCCAGCAGCCCGTTAGCGGGAGGAACAGAGACCCGGTACTTC. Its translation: CASSPLAGGTETRYF.

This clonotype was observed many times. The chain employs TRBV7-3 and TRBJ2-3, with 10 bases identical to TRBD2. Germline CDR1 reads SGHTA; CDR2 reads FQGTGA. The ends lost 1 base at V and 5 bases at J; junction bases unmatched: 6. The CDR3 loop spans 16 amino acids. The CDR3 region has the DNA TGTGCCAGCAGCTTAAGCCCTAGCGGGAGTAAAGATACGCAGTATTTT. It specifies CASSLSPSGSKDTQYF.

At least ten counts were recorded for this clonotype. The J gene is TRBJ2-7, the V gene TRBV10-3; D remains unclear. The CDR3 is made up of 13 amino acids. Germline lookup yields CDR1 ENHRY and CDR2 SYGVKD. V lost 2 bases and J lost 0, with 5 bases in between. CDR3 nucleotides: TGTGCCATCAGTGAGGATAGCTCCTACGAGCAGTACTTC. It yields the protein CAISEDSSYEQYF.

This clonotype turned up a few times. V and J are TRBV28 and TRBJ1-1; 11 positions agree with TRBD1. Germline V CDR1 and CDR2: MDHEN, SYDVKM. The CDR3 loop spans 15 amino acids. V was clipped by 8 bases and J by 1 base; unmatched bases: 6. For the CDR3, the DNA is TGTGCCAGCCGGACAGGGGGCGGCCAGAACACTGAAGCTTTCTTT. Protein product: CASRTGGGQNTEAFF.

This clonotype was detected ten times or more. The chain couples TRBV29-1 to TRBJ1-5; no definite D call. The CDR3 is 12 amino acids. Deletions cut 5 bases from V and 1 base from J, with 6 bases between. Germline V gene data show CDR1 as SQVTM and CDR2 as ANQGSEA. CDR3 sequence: CSVQESNQPQHF. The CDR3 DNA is TGCAGCGTTCAGGAGAGCAATCAGCCCCAGCATTTT.

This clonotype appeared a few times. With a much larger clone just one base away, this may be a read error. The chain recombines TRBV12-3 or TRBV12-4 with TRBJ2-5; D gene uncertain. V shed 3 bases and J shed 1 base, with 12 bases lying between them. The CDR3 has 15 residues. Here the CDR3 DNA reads TGTGCCAGCAGTTTGTCGGCGGAACGCCAAGAGACCCAGTACTTC. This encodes CASSLSAERQETQYF.

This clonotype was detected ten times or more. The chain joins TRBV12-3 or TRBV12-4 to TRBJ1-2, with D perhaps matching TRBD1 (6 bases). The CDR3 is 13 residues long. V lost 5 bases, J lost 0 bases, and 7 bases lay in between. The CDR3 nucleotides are TGTGCCAGCAGTCACAGGGCTAACTATGGCTACACCTTC. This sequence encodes CASSHRANYGYTF.